The entry that follows covers one T cell receptor (beta chain) sequence. The antigen is undetermined. The repertoire was sequenced with immunoSEQ multiplex PCR; TCRdb's copy has only in-frame clones and lacks some. The sample lists 150,000 to 200,000 clones; about nine tenths were seen once. This sample is part of a study of T cell responses to AZD1222 COVID-19 vaccine. Study background: Second-dose intervals of approximately 4 or approximately 12 weeks were pooled.

In germline, CDR1 is MNHEY, CDR2 SMNVEV (reference sequence). This CDR3 is 11 amino acids long. Trimming pared 4 bases from V and 3 bases from J, leaving 4 bases between. Notes on the study in general: Baseline testing showed seropositivity in only five to seven AZD1222 recipients. White British people made up most donors, females outnumbered males, and clonal diversity was possibly underestimated. After the peak T cell response, and only then, were repertoires sampled.

This sequence originates from an adult in good health. Sequenced material: peripheral blood, taken on day 0 of AZD1222 vaccination. J is TRBJ2-7 and V is TRBV27; unclear D gene. CDR3 nucleotide sequence: TGTGCCAGCAGTTACCGCTACGAGCAGTACTTC. Translated: CASSYRYEQYF.